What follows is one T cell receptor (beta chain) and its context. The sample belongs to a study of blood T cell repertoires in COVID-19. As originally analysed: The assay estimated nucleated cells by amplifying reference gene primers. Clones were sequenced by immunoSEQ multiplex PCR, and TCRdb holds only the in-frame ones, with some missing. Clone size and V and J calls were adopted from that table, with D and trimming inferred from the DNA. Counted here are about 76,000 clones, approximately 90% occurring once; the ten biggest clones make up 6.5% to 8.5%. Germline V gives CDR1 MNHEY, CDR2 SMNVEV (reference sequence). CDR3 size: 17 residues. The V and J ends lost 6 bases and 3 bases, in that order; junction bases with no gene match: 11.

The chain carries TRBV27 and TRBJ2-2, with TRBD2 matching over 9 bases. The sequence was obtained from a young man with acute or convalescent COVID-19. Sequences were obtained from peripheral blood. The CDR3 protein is CASSRILAGGDTGELFF. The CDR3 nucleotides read TGTGCCAGCAGCCGAATATTGGCGGGAGGGGACACCGGGGAGCTGTTTTTT.